The 17 T cell receptor beta chains presented below share a single source sample, sequenced in a study of blood T cell repertoires in COVID-19 (TCRdb year 2020). Library prep was done by the immunoSEQ multiplex PCR assay. Drawn from immuneACCESS, this table holds only the in-frame rearrangements with V and J called that TCRdb kept. Clones are partly lost; checked studies trace under half to an unresolved V gene and leave the rest unexplained. Present in this sample are about 250,000 clones, about 88% of which were seen just once. The ten largest clones take up about 3% of the sample. Sequencing was performed on PBMCs or T cells enriched from blood (not recorded which). The receptors come from a woman in her forties or fifties who had recovered from COVID-19.

This chain connects TRBV10-3 to TRBJ1-2, with D uncertain. Between the trimmed V and J ends, which lost 6 bases and 5 bases, there was a span of 13 bases. Germline V CDR1 and CDR2: ENHRY, SYGVKD. The CDR3 loop spans 13 amino acids. This chain's CDR3 is CAIRPPSGYGYTF. In nucleotides, the CDR3 is TGTGCCATCAGGCCCCCTTCGGGGTATGGCTACACCTTC.

The V gene is TRBV7-2, the J gene TRBJ2-7; a possible D gene is TRBD2 (6 bases). The V gene lost 4 bases and the J gene lost 7 bases, with 17 bases spanning the gap. CDR1 is SGHTA, CDR2 FQGNSA, per germline. CDR3 length equals 14 residues. The CDR3 DNA follows: TGTGCCAGCAGCTCTGGTGCTACCGGGGGTGAGCAGTACTTC. Protein: CASSSGATGGEQYF.

This sequence joins TRBV19 and TRBJ2-1; D is uncertain. The germline gives CDR1 LNHDA, CDR2 SQIVND (reference sequence). Trimming shortened V by 5 bases and J by 4 bases, and 9 bases separated the two germline ends. The CDR3 loop spans 13 amino acids. CDR3 bases: TGTGCCAGTAGTCTCCGCGTGTACAATGAGCAGTTCTTC. It specifies CASSLRVYNEQFF.

The gene calls are TRBV11-3 and TRBJ2-1, with TRBD1 identical over 7 bases. The V segment lost 5 bases and the J segment 7 bases; nucleotides outside the gene matches: 2. The CDR3 spans 12 residues. CDR1 is SGHNT and CDR2 is YENEEA in the germline V gene. In DNA form, the CDR3 reads TGTGCCAGCAGCGTACAGGGGAATGAGCAGTTCTTC. Protein sequence: CASSVQGNEQFF.

The rearrangement links TRBV30 to TRBJ1-4; D is possibly TRBD1 (6 bases). CDR3 size: 18 residues. The V gene lost 4 bases and the J gene lost 0 bases, with 21 bases spanning the gap. CDR1 and CDR2 from the germline V gene are GTSNPN and SVGIG (reference sequence). Here the CDR3 DNA reads TGTGCCTGGAATCCGGCGGCAGGGGTGGGCTCAACTAATGAAAAACTGTTTTTT. It translates to CAWNPAAGVGSTNEKLFF.

A remark on this clone: An end of the junction differs from the germline gene, which may be a read error. This chain joins TRBV7-7 and TRBJ2-5; 8 nucleotides line up with TRBD2. CDR3 length: 15 residues. Germline assignment: CDR1 SSHAT and CDR2 FNYEAQ (reference sequence). CDR3 amino acids: CASSLAPGGQETQYF. The CDR3 coding sequence is TGTGCTAGCAGCTTAGCGCCGGGAGGGCAAGAGACCCAGTACTTC.

This clone came up once. The chain recombines TRBV7-2 with TRBJ1-3; TRBD1 matches 7 bases. This CDR3 has 15 residues. Germline loops: CDR1 SGHTA, CDR2 FQGNSA. The trim removed 5 bases at V and 0 bases at J, leaving 4 bases unmatched. The CDR3 DNA reads TGTGCCAGCAGCCCATCAGGGGGCTCTGGAAACACCATATATTTT. Protein: CASSPSGGSGNTIYF.

This chain connects TRBV4-2 to TRBJ2-7; 9 nucleotides align to TRBD1. CDR1 and CDR2 (germline): LGHNA, YNFKEQ. J gave up 5 bases and V 5 bases, and 16 bases lay outside the gene matches. This CDR3 region has 17 residues. The DNA for the CDR3 is TGTGCCAGCAGCAAAGTCGGGTGGGGGACAGGGCGGCACGAGCAGTACTTC. Its translation: CASSKVGWGTGRHEQYF.

The V call is TRBV19, the J call TRBJ2-7; 12 positions agree with TRBD1. CDR1 is LNHDA, CDR2 SQIVND, per germline (reference sequence). This CDR3 region has 15 residues. Trimming took 3 bases from V and 5 from J; bases not matched to a gene: 5. The CDR3 DNA is TGTGCCAGTAGTATGAGGGACAGGGGGCGCGACGAGCAGTACTTC. Translating gives CASSMRDRGRDEQYF.

The chain employs TRBV25-1 and TRBJ2-7; D uncertain. Trimming removed 1 base from V and 6 bases from J, with 10 bases in between. CDR1 is MGHDK, CDR2 SYGVNS, per germline. The CDR3 is 13 amino acids. The CDR3 spells CASSEFLKSEQYF. The CDR3 bases are TGTGCCAGCAGTGAATTTCTAAAGTCCGAGCAGTACTTC.

A word on this clone: At the DNA level, this CDR3 is encoded by other sequences in the same sample as well. The V gene is TRBV9, the J gene TRBJ1-2, with TRBD1 identical over 8 bases. Trimming took 5 bases from V and 2 from J; bases not matched to a gene: 5. CDR3 size: 14 residues. CDR1 is SGDLS and CDR2 is YYNGEE in the germline V gene. CDR3 coding DNA: TGTGCCAGCAGTGCCGGGACAGGAAACTATGGCTACACCTTC. Its translation is CASSAGTGNYGYTF.

The J gene is TRBJ2-1, the V gene TRBV6-1, with 7 bases fitting TRBD2. CDR3 length equals 14 residues. Germline CDR1 reads MNHNS; CDR2 reads SASEGT. V dropped 4 bases and J dropped 0; count of bases not matched to a gene: 0. This chain's CDR3 is CASSGGSSYNEQFF. Written as DNA, the CDR3 is TGTGCCAGCAGTGGCGGGAGCTCCTACAATGAGCAGTTCTTC.

The chain recombines TRBV7-2 with TRBJ2-5; 9 positions agree with TRBD2. Germline V lookup: CDR1 SGHTA, CDR2 FQGNSA. The CDR3 spans 15 residues. V lost 0 bases to trimming and J lost 5 bases; unmatched junction nucleotides: 4. The CDR3 DNA follows: TGTGCCAGCAGCTTAGCCGGGACTAGCTGGGAGACCCAGTACTTC. Translating it yields CASSLAGTSWETQYF. Full variable domain (outside the CDR3, taken from reference TRBV7-2 and TRBJ2-5): GAGVSQSPSNKVTEKGKDVELRCDPISGHTALYWYRQSLGQGLEFLIYFQGNSAPDKSGLPSDRFSAERTGGSVSTLTIQRTQQEDSAVYLCASSLAGTSWETQYFGPGTRLLVL.

This chain uses TRBV4-2 with TRBJ2-1; 10 positions match TRBD2. The CDR3 contains 13 residues. Per germline, CDR1 LGHNA and CDR2 YNFKEQ. The V gene end was trimmed by 1 base and the J gene end by 12 bases; junction bases not matched to a gene: 3. CDR3 sequence: CASSQASGRGQFF. The CDR3 DNA is TGTGCCAGCAGCCAAGCAAGCGGGAGGGGGCAGTTCTTC.

Worth noting for this clone: The same CDR3 arises from other DNA sequences in this sample as well. The chain has TRBV12-3 or TRBV12-4 and TRBJ2-7, with D possibly being TRBD1 (6 bases). CDR3 length equals 12 residues. Trimming shortened V by 9 bases and J by 7 bases, and 16 bases separated the two germline ends. CDR3 amino acids: CASSDTGWEQYF. In DNA form, the CDR3 reads TGTGCCAGTAGTGACACAGGGTGGGAGCAGTACTTC.

The V gene is TRBV6-5, the J gene TRBJ1-2, with 9 bases lining up with TRBD1. The germline CDR1 and CDR2 sequences are MNHEY and SVGAGI. The CDR3 is 14 residues long. Trimming removed 8 bases from V and 4 bases from J; junction bases left unmatched: 8. The CDR3 sequence is CASSRTGAFYGYTF. The CDR3, as DNA: TGTGCCAGCTCTAGGACAGGGGCCTTCTATGGCTACACCTTC.

To note about this clone: The same CDR3 can be traced to other DNA sequences in this sample. This chain uses TRBV18 with TRBJ1-1; D unresolved. V was pared by 0 bases and J by 1 base, with 3 bases between. This CDR3 has 13 residues. Germline assignment: CDR1 KGHSH and CDR2 LQKENI. CDR3 bases: TGTGCCAGCTCACCACCAGCGAACACTGAAGCTTTCTTT. Its protein product is CASSPPANTEAFF.